Listed below are T cell receptor beta chains from one sample, sequenced in a study of human T cells and chemical hapten exposure. TCRdb used MiXCR to reprocess the RACE reads, holding one entry per CDR3 protein. This table has about 350,000 distinct CDR3 sequences, 4.5% to 7% appearing once. Sequences were derived from whole blood, sampled in connection with sensitization to the hapten diphenylcyclopropenone (DPC). The receptors shown here come from a woman aged 18-30 years with alopecia areata. Some clones in this sample may be carry-over from other donors' samples. Both conserved end residues are part of each CDR3. A D gene is named only where the DNA matches it firmly. Rows may omit the clone size; those that give it use once, few, many or a size class.

v_call: TRBV3-1
clone_size: many
j_call: TRBJ1-2
d_call: -
cdr3_nt: TGTGCCAGCAGCCAAGGTGATGGCTACACCTTC
cdr3_aa: CASSQGDGYTF

v_call: TRBV20-1
clone_size: few
j_call: TRBJ1-1
d_call: -
cdr3_nt: TGCAGTGCTAGTCGACGGATCATGAACACTGAAGCTTTCTTT
cdr3_aa: CSASRRIMNTEAFF

v_call: TRBV7-9
clone_size: many
j_call: TRBJ2-4
d_call: TRBD1
cdr3_nt: TGTGCCAGCAGCTTAGGTACAGGGGCATCCAAAAACATTCAGTACTTC
cdr3_aa: CASSLGTGASKNIQYF

v_call: TRBV7-9
clone_size: few
j_call: TRBJ2-3
d_call: -
cdr3_nt: TGTGCCAGCAGCCGCGGGACAGAGCGCACAGATACGCAGTATTTT
cdr3_aa: CASSRGTERTDTQYF

v_call: TRBV20-1
clone_size: many
j_call: TRBJ2-7
d_call: -
cdr3_nt: TGCAGTGCGGAGCTAGAAGACGAGCAGTACTTC
cdr3_aa: CSAELEDEQYF

v_call: TRBV5-1
clone_size: -
j_call: TRBJ1-2
d_call: -
cdr3_nt: TGCGCCAGCAGCTTGTTTCGCGGAGGCTACACCTTC
cdr3_aa: CASSLFRGGYTF

v_call: TRBV6-5
clone_size: -
j_call: TRBJ1-5
d_call: -
cdr3_nt: TGTGCCAGCAGTACCCGGGAAGGCCAGCCCCAGCATTTT
cdr3_aa: CASSTREGQPQHF

v_call: TRBV7-2
clone_size: few
j_call: TRBJ1-4
d_call: -
cdr3_nt: TGTGCCAGCACGGACGGAACTAATGAAAAACTGTTTTTT
cdr3_aa: CASTDGTNEKLFF

v_call: TRBV5-4
clone_size: many
j_call: TRBJ2-4
d_call: TRBD2
cdr3_nt: TGTGCCAGCTCCCCGCGGGGGGGCTCCGAAAACATTCAGTACTTC
cdr3_aa: CASSPRGGSENIQYF

v_call: TRBV18
clone_size: few
j_call: TRBJ1-3
d_call: TRBD1
cdr3_nt: TGTGCCAGCTCACCGACGGAAACCGGGACAGGGGGAAACACCATATATTTT
cdr3_aa: CASSPTETGTGGNTIYF

v_call: TRBV3-1
clone_size: few
j_call: TRBJ1-3
d_call: -
cdr3_nt: TGTGCCAGCAGCCACTTTTCGCTTGGAAACACCATATATTTT
cdr3_aa: CASSHFSLGNTIYF

v_call: TRBV4-3
clone_size: many
j_call: TRBJ2-1
d_call: TRBD2
cdr3_nt: TGCGCCAGCAGCCAAGATCTGAGAGCGGGGGGGTTCGGCAATGAGCAGTTCTTC
cdr3_aa: CASSQDLRAGGFGNEQFF

v_call: TRBV29-1
clone_size: few
j_call: TRBJ1-1
d_call: TRBD1
cdr3_nt: TGCAGCGTTGCCACCGGGACAGGGGGGGGCACTGAAGCTTTCTTT
cdr3_aa: CSVATGTGGGTEAFF

v_call: TRBV5-6
clone_size: -
j_call: TRBJ2-3
d_call: -
cdr3_nt: TGTGCCAGCAGCTTAGAAGGGGTTGGCACGCAGTATTTT
cdr3_aa: CASSLEGVGTQYF

v_call: TRBV6-2/TRBV6-3
clone_size: many
j_call: TRBJ2-7
d_call: TRBD1
cdr3_nt: TGTGCCAGCAGTTACTCGAATCCGGGACAGGGTTCGTACGGGCAGTACTTC
cdr3_aa: CASSYSNPGQGSYGQYF

v_call: TRBV6-1
clone_size: many
j_call: TRBJ1-1
d_call: TRBD1
cdr3_nt: TGTGCCAGCAGCCCAGCCCAGGGACAGCTAAAAGCTTTCTTT
cdr3_aa: CASSPAQGQLKAFF

v_call: TRBV9
clone_size: -
j_call: TRBJ2-7
d_call: -
cdr3_nt: TGTGCCAGCAGCGTGAGCCCGGGACAAGAGCAGTACTTC
cdr3_aa: CASSVSPGQEQYF